Below, 29 T cell receptor beta chains from the same sample are listed, as sequenced in a study of beta chain features in type 1 diabetes. Since all of the isolated RNA was reverse transcribed, expressed TCRB transcripts were what got sequenced. TCRdb's copy holds only in-frame clones and misses some; the assay was immunoSEQ multiplex PCR. The sample lists under 300,000 clones; about 26% were seen once. The sequenced sample was central memory CD4+ T cells from blood. The receptors here all came from a man under 40 in good health.

This clone has just a few counts. This sequence joins TRBV7-2 and TRBJ2-1; D tentatively reads TRBD1 or TRBD2 (5 bases each). Germline values: CDR1 SGHTA, CDR2 FQGNSA. The CDR3 has 16 amino acids. Trimming cost V 2 bases and J 9 bases, with 20 bases left between them. DNA for the CDR3: TGTGCCAGCAGCTTATCTGTGGCTAGCTCAAGGGGTGAGCAGTTCTTC. This translates into CASSLSVASSRGEQFF.

V and J are TRBV28 and TRBJ2-2; D unresolved. CDR3 length: 14 residues. With 5 bases removed from V and 3 bases from J, the gap between germline ends came to 10 bases. Germline CDR1 and CDR2: MDHEN and SYDVKM. The CDR3 spells CASSPPIHTGELFF. The CDR3 DNA sequence: TGTGCCAGCAGTCCCCCAATTCACACCGGGGAGCTGTTTTTT.

This clone was detected a few times. The identical CDR3 is also encoded by other nucleotide sequences in the sample. J is TRBJ1-6 and V is TRBV18, with 8 bases lining up with TRBD1. The CDR3 loop spans 15 amino acids. From germline, CDR1 is KGHSH and CDR2 LQKENI. The V gene end was trimmed by 3 bases and the J gene end by 5 bases; junction bases not matched to a gene: 3. The CDR3 nucleotides read TGTGCCAGCTCACCTGGGACAGGCGATAATTCACCCCTCCACTTT. Its translation is CASSPGTGDNSPLHF.

A single count supports this clone. The chain uses TRBV7-9 and TRBJ1-1; tentative D call: TRBD1 (6 bases). CDR1 and CDR2 (germline): SEHNR, FQNEAQ (reference sequence). V dropped 5 bases and J dropped 6 bases, with 19 bases sitting between them. The CDR3 is made up of 15 amino acids. This CDR3 is CASSPGQRGRAEAFF. DNA of the CDR3: TGTGCCAGCAGCCCTGGACAGCGAGGGCGGGCTGAAGCTTTCTTT.

V usage is TRBV4-1 and J usage is TRBJ2-1; tentative D call: TRBD1 (5 bases). The V end lost 0 bases, the J end lost 10 bases, and 16 bases lay between the germline ends. CDR1 and CDR2 from the germline V gene are MGHRA and YSYEKL. CDR3 length equals 15 residues. The CDR3 region is CASSQDRGREWEQFF. DNA of the CDR3: TGCGCCAGCAGCCAAGATCGTGGCAGGGAATGGGAGCAGTTCTTC.

This clone was found a few times. V and J are TRBV29-1 and TRBJ2-1; 7 positions agree with TRBD1. The V segment lost 4 bases and the J segment 0 bases; nucleotides outside the gene matches: 9. CDR1 is SQVTM and CDR2 is ANQGSEA in the germline V gene. CDR3 length equals 16 residues. The CDR3 DNA sequence: TGCAGCGTTGCAACCGGACAGGTGAGCTCCTACAATGAGCAGTTCTTC. As protein: CSVATGQVSSYNEQFF.

This clone was detected a few times. The chain joins TRBV5-1 to TRBJ2-5; 8 bases line up with TRBD1. Germline V CDR1 and CDR2: SGHRS, YFSETQ. V lost 4 bases, J lost 11 bases, and 13 bases stayed unmatched. The CDR3 is made up of 14 amino acids. The CDR3 DNA reads as TGCGCCAGCAGCCCGGACAGGGAAGGCGGCAGGCAGTACTTC. It specifies CASSPDREGGRQYF.

The table lists this clone with many counts. Other DNA sequences of this sample code for an identical CDR3. The J gene is TRBJ2-1, the V gene TRBV18; a weak D match, TRBD1 (6 bases). The V gene's germline CDR1 is KGHSH and CDR2 LQKENI. The CDR3 covers 14 residues. V was trimmed by 3 bases and J by 9 bases, leaving 15 bases between them. CDR3 DNA sequence: TGTGCCAGCTCACCTTCAACAGGGAGAGGTGAGCAGTTCTTC. As protein: CASSPSTGRGEQFF. The entire variable domain, with the rest obtained from reference TRBV18 and TRBJ2-1, is as follows: NAGVMQNPRHLVRRRGQEARLRCSPMKGHSHVYWYRQLPEEGLKFMVYLQKENIIDESGMPKERFSAEFPKEGPSILRIQQVVRGDSAAYFCASSPSTGRGEQFFGPGTRLTVL.

The chain joins TRBV7-2 to TRBJ2-5, with TRBD2 matching 12 bases. The end of the DNA aligns better with TRBJ2-7, so the J call may be wrong. The CDR3 spans 17 residues. Per the germline V gene, CDR1 is SGHTA and CDR2 is FQGNSA. The CDR3 DNA is TGTGCCAGCAGCTCCAAGACTAGCGGGAGCCTCTCCTACGAGCAGTACTTC. It is translated as CASSSKTSGSLSYEQYF.

The chain carries TRBV28 and TRBJ1-5, with D hard to call. The V end was cut by 5 bases, the J end by 3 bases, with 14 bases between. The germline V gene has CDR1 MDHEN and CDR2 SYDVKM. This CDR3 is built from 15 residues. Here the CDR3 DNA reads TGTGCCAGCAGTCTAGGGCGAGGGTACAATCAGCCCCAGCATTTT. Its protein product is CASSLGRGYNQPQHF.

Only a few counts were recorded for this clone. The chain recombines TRBV7-2 with TRBJ2-2; D is unclear. CDR3 size: 13 residues. Trimming cost V 3 bases and J 4 bases, with 6 bases left between them. Germline V gene sequence: CDR1 SGHTA, CDR2 FQGNSA. CDR3 bases: TGTGCCAGCAGCTTCTCGGTCACCGGGGAGCTGTTTTTT. Translated, it gives CASSFSVTGELFF.

This clone was detected a few times. Other nucleotide sequences in the sample specify the same CDR3. The J gene is TRBJ2-5, the V gene TRBV5-1, with TRBD2 identical over 9 bases. The CDR3 consists of 15 residues. Germline trimming cut 2 bases from V and 4 bases from J; bases unmatched to any gene: 6. Germline CDR1 and CDR2: SGHRS and YFSETQ. CDR3 sequence (DNA): TGCGCCAGCAGCTTATCCCTAGCGGGGATAGAGACCCAGTACTTC. Encoded protein: CASSLSLAGIETQYF.

This clone was seen at least ten times. This sequence joins TRBV10-3 and TRBJ1-5, with D unclear. V was pared by 10 bases and J by 1 base, with 11 bases between. This CDR3 region has 13 residues. The germline gives CDR1 ENHRY, CDR2 SYGVKD. The CDR3 here is CATAAGSNQPQHF. The CDR3 bases are TGTGCCACAGCGGCGGGGAGCAATCAGCCCCAGCATTTT.

This clone was picked up a small number of times. The chain uses TRBV30 and TRBJ2-1; possibly TRBD2 for D (6 bases). The V gene's germline CDR1 is GTSNPN and CDR2 SVGIG (reference sequence). The CDR3 totals 13 residues. Trimming pared 5 bases from V and 7 bases from J, leaving 15 bases between. CDR3 amino acids: CAWSRDLPNEQFF. Here the CDR3 DNA reads TGTGCCTGGTCTCGGGACTTACCAAATGAGCAGTTCTTC. The full variable domain, its missing parts supplied by reference TRBV30 and TRBJ2-1, is SQTIHQWPATLVQPVGSPLSLECTVEGTSNPNLYWYRQAAGRGLQLLFYSVGIGQISSEVPQNLSASRPQDRQFILSSKKLLLSDSGFYLCAWSRDLPNEQFFGPGTRLTVL.

This clone showed up just a few times. The chain has TRBV7-9 and TRBJ2-3, with no clear D. Germline lookup yields CDR1 SEHNR and CDR2 FQNEAQ (reference sequence). The CDR3 loop spans 14 amino acids. V was cut by 5 bases and J by 2 bases, with 11 bases left in between. The CDR3 DNA reads TGTGCCAGCAGCCCGCTAAGGGACACAGATACGCAGTATTTT. As protein: CASSPLRDTDTQYF.

The V and J genes are TRBV19 and TRBJ2-3; TRBD2 aligns across 9 bases. The CDR3 contains 17 residues. The V and J ends lost 3 bases and 0 bases, in that order; junction bases with no gene match: 7. Germline loops: CDR1 LNHDA, CDR2 SQIVND (reference sequence). CDR3 sequence reads: CASSISLAGFSTDTQYF. For the CDR3, the DNA is TGTGCCAGTAGTATCTCGCTAGCGGGGTTCAGCACAGATACGCAGTATTTT. The full variable domain, its missing parts supplied by reference TRBV19 and TRBJ2-3, is DGGITQSPKYLFRKEGQNVTLSCEQNLNHDAMYWYRQDPGQGLRLIYYSQIVNDFQKGDIAEGYSVSREKKESFPLTVTSAQKNPTAFYLCASSISLAGFSTDTQYFGPGTRLTVL.

This clone has a handful of counts. The chain uses TRBV7-8 and TRBJ2-1, with 9 bases that match TRBD2. V lost 8 bases and J lost 3; bases outside the gene matches: 8. CDR3 length: 15 amino acids. In germline, CDR1 is SGHVS, CDR2 FQNEAQ. The CDR3 protein is CASEAGGILYNEQFF. As DNA, the CDR3 is TGTGCCAGCGAGGCGGGAGGGATACTCTACAATGAGCAGTTCTTC.

The J gene is TRBJ2-7, the V gene TRBV6-5; D remains unclear. The CDR3 is 12 residues long. Germline CDR1 reads MNHEY; CDR2 reads SVGAGI. V was trimmed by 7 bases and J by 5 bases, leaving 12 bases between them. CDR3 amino acids: CASKNQWDEQYF. DNA of the CDR3: TGTGCCAGCAAAAACCAGTGGGACGAGCAGTACTTC.

This clone has a handful of counts. The genes are TRBV5-6 and TRBJ1-2; D not resolved. The germline V gene has CDR1 SGHDT and CDR2 YYEEEE. V was clipped by 0 bases and J by 4 bases, with 16 bases between them. This CDR3 spans 16 amino acids. The CDR3 bases are TGTGCCAGCAGCTTGGCTCGGCAGGCAAAAGGCTATGGCTACACCTTC. As protein: CASSLARQAKGYGYTF.

This clone turned up a few times. The V gene is TRBV5-4, the J gene TRBJ2-5; 7 positions agree with TRBD1. J was trimmed by 5 bases and V by 9 bases; bases with no gene match: 10. The CDR3 runs 13 residues. The V gene's germline CDR1 is SGHNT and CDR2 YYREEE (reference sequence). The CDR3 spells CATTVQGTETQYF. The CDR3 DNA reads TGTGCCACCACGGTACAGGGGACGGAGACCCAGTACTTC.

This clone appeared a few times. For the CDR3, the DNA is TGCGCCAGCAGCTATGGGACTACGGTCAGCACAGATACGCAGTATTTT. It is translated as CASSYGTTVSTDTQYF. This chain uses TRBV5-1 with TRBJ2-3, with TRBD2 matching 7 bases. CDR3 size: 16 residues. Trimming cost V 3 bases and J 0 bases; bases outside gene matches: 7. The germline V gene encodes CDR1 SGHRS and CDR2 YFSETQ.

The chain links TRBV5-4 to TRBJ1-6, with a tentative D call TRBD1 (5 bases). Trimming removed 0 bases at V and 7 bases at J, with 8 bases between. The CDR3 spans 14 residues. CDR1 is SGHNT, CDR2 YYREEE, per germline (reference sequence). The CDR3 protein is CASSLGQRNSPLHF. The CDR3 region has the DNA TGTGCCAGCAGCTTGGGACAGAGGAATTCACCCCTCCACTTT.

This clone came up a few times. J is TRBJ2-3 and V is TRBV2; TRBD2 is a possible D gene (6 bases). Germline-derived CDR1 and CDR2 are SNHLY and FYNNEI. The CDR3 consists of 15 residues. V was pared by 0 bases and J by 4 bases, with 11 bases between. CDR3 sequence (DNA): TGTGCCAGCAGTGAAGCGCGCGGGGCAGCAGATACGCAGTATTTT. This codes for CASSEARGAADTQYF. Full variable domain (missing parts from reference TRBV2 and TRBJ2-3): EPEVTQTPSHQVTQMGQEVILRCVPISNHLYFYWYRQILGQKVEFLVSFYNNEISEKSEIFDDQFSVERPDGSNFTLKIRSTKLEDSAMYFCASSEARGAADTQYFGPGTRLTVL.

This clone was counted between two and nine times. The V gene is TRBV29-1, the J gene TRBJ2-7, with D tentatively TRBD1 or TRBD2 (5 bases each). The CDR3 sequence is 12 residues long. Between the trimmed V and J ends, which lost 4 bases and 4 bases, there was a span of 11 bases. Germline-derived CDR1 and CDR2 are SQVTM and ANQGSEA. The CDR3 protein is CSVVRDGYEQYF. The DNA for the CDR3 is TGCAGCGTTGTTAGGGACGGGTACGAGCAGTACTTC.

This clone was seen more than once but under ten times. This chain joins TRBV9 and TRBJ1-1, with no clear D. V was shortened by 4 bases and J by 0 bases, with 1 base between the two germline ends. Per germline, CDR1 SGDLS and CDR2 YYNGEE. The CDR3 extends over 11 amino acids. CDR3 in amino acids: CASSLNTEAFF. The CDR3 DNA sequence: TGTGCCAGCAGCTTGAACACTGAAGCTTTCTTT.

This chain connects TRBV2 to TRBJ1-5; weak D call: TRBD1 (5 bases). The ends were cut back, 2 bases at V and 6 bases at J, with 17 bases in the middle. The CDR3 consists of 16 residues. Germline CDR1 is SNHLY and CDR2 is FYNNEI. The CDR3: CASSERSGHGFQPQHF. The CDR3 coding sequence is TGTGCCAGCAGTGAAAGGTCAGGGCATGGATTTCAGCCCCAGCATTTT.

This clone was detected a few times. The sample holds other DNA sequences that translate to the same CDR3. This sequence joins TRBV7-2 and TRBJ2-5; no reliable D call. CDR1 is SGHTA, CDR2 FQGNSA, per germline. With 1 base removed from V and 5 bases from J, the gap between germline ends came to 8 bases. The CDR3 covers 13 residues. Here the CDR3 DNA reads TGTGCCAGCAGCTTAGGGCCCGGGGAGACCCAGTACTTC. Translating gives CASSLGPGETQYF.

This clone came up a few times. The genes are TRBV11-1 and TRBJ2-7, with D unclear. The CDR3 runs to 14 residues. The V end lost 5 bases, the J end lost 4 bases, and 15 bases lay between the germline ends. CDR1 and CDR2 from the germline V gene are SGHAT and FQDESV (reference sequence). CDR3 bases: TGTGCCAGCAGCACCGACGCGGACGGATACGAGCAGTACTTC. Amino acid sequence: CASSTDADGYEQYF.

The V gene is TRBV25-1, the J gene TRBJ2-3; D gene unclear. Looked up from germline, CDR1 is MGHDK and CDR2 is SYGVNS. This CDR3 is built from 12 residues. Trimming shortened V by 6 bases and J by 2 bases, and 6 bases separated the two germline ends. In DNA, the CDR3 is TGTGCCAGCAGGGGCTACACAGATACGCAGTATTTT. It is translated as CASRGYTDTQYF.